Following are 9 T cell receptor beta chains from one sample sequenced in a study of blood T cell repertoires in COVID-19. Repertoires were generated with immunoSEQ multiplex PCR, while TCRdb's copy carries only in-frame clones and drops some. The sample holds over 150,000 clones, 84% seen once. The sample comprised peripheral blood. Receptors originate from a man in his 70s with active or convalescent COVID-19.

This clone turned up a few times. CDR3 sequence (DNA): TGTGCCAGCAGTTACTCACAGGTACAGTTCTTC. Its translation: CASSYSQVQFF. The chain combines TRBV6-6 with TRBJ2-1; weak D call: TRBD1 (5 bases). The CDR3 runs 11 residues. V was trimmed by 0 bases and J by 13 bases, leaving 7 bases between them. CDR1 MNHNY and CDR2 SVGAGI come from the germline V gene (reference sequence).

The chain combines TRBV29-1 with TRBJ2-7; 9 positions agree with TRBD1. V dropped 2 bases and J dropped 4; count of bases not matched to a gene: 9. Germline CDR1 is SQVTM and CDR2 is ANQGSEA. This CDR3 contains 15 residues. The CDR3 coding sequence is TGCAGCGTTGAACCGACCGGGACAGGGTCTTACGAGCAGTACTTC. Protein product: CSVEPTGTGSYEQYF.

V is TRBV7-2 and J is TRBJ1-5, with TRBD1 matching 7 bases. CDR1 is SGHTA and CDR2 is FQGNSA in the germline V gene. Germline trimming cut 6 bases from V and 3 bases from J; bases unmatched to any gene: 2. CDR3 length equals 13 residues. The DNA of the CDR3 is TGTGCCAGCAGAGGGACAGTCAATCAGCCCCAGCATTTT. Encoded protein: CASRGTVNQPQHF.

The rearrangement uses TRBV2 and TRBJ1-1; D is possibly TRBD1 (6 bases). This CDR3 comprises 16 residues. Germline CDR1 is SNHLY and CDR2 is FYNNEI. Trimming left V 1 base short and J 0 bases short, with 12 bases between. The CDR3 sequence: CASSEVLGAMNTEAFF. The CDR3 bases are TGTGCCAGCAGTGAAGTGTTGGGGGCGATGAACACTGAAGCTTTCTTT.

This clone is a singleton in its sample. The rearrangement joins TRBV7-2 to TRBJ1-2, with 7 bases matching TRBD1. Unmatched junction bases numbered 2, after V lost 3 bases and J lost 4 bases. CDR1 and CDR2 from the germline V gene are SGHTA and FQGNSA. This CDR3 region has 13 residues. DNA for the CDR3: TGTGCCAGCAGCTTCAGGGGGGCCTATGGCTACACCTTC. It yields the protein CASSFRGAYGYTF.

V and J are TRBV9 and TRBJ1-2; 9 bases fit TRBD1. There are 16 residues in the CDR3. Germline values: CDR1 SGDLS, CDR2 YYNGEE. The V and J ends lost 4 bases and 4 bases, in that order; junction bases with no gene match: 11. CDR3 DNA sequence: TGTGCCAGCAGCCGCCAGGGGGGACAGGGCCTCTATGGCTACACCTTC. As protein: CASSRQGGQGLYGYTF.

J is TRBJ2-7 and V is TRBV6-5, with TRBD1 matching over 9 bases. The CDR3 length is 14 residues. Germline V lookup: CDR1 MNHEY, CDR2 SVGAGI. The V segment lost 2 bases and the J segment 7 bases; nucleotides outside the gene matches: 6. For the CDR3, the DNA is TGTGCCAGCAGTTACCCGGGACAGGGTAGGGAGCAGTACTTC. Amino acid sequence: CASSYPGQGREQYF.

The CDR3 DNA reads TGTGCCAGCTCATCCACCTCACAGGGGGCTCGTCAGCCCCAGCATTTT. This gives the protein CASSSTSQGARQPQHF. The chain is built from TRBV18 and TRBJ1-5; 9 bases fit TRBD1. The junction had 11 bases not matched to a gene; V was cut back by 5 bases and J by 6 bases. CDR1 and CDR2 (germline): KGHSH, LQKENI. The CDR3 spans 16 residues.

This sequence joins TRBV19 and TRBJ1-4; tentative D call: TRBD1 (5 bases). This CDR3 is built from 18 residues. The V end lost 5 bases, the J end lost 5 bases, and 24 bases lay between the germline ends. CDR1 is LNHDA, CDR2 SQIVND, per germline (reference sequence). This CDR3 is CASSRQGTLLILNEKLFF. In nucleotides, the CDR3 is TGTGCCAGTAGTCGGCAGGGAACTCTACTAATCCTGAATGAAAAACTGTTTTTT.